This entry concerns a single T cell receptor (beta chain). Antigen: not known. Sequenced by immunoSEQ multiplex PCR; TCRdb stores in-frame clones only, minus some. The sample holds about 83,000 clones; approximately 85% are singletons and the top ten take around 3.6%. The data derive from a study of T cell responses to AZD1222 COVID-19 vaccine. Study conclusions and caveats: White British ancestry dominated among donors, who included more females, and clonal diversity was possibly underestimated.

The sequences come from peripheral blood, collected 28 days after the second AZD1222 dose. This sequence originates from an adult who received the AZD1222 COVID-19 vaccine.

CDR3 residues: CASWVPGDTEAFF. In nucleotides, the CDR3 is TGTGCCAGTTGGGTCCCGGGCGACACTGAAGCTTTCTTT. This sequence joins TRBV19 and TRBJ1-1; D is undetermined. Looked up from germline, CDR1 is LNHDA and CDR2 is SQIVND (reference sequence). This CDR3 has 13 amino acids. The V gene lost 8 bases and the J gene lost 3 bases, with 13 bases spanning the gap.